One sample yielded the 31 T cell receptor beta chains listed below, sequenced in a study of shared clonotypes between healthy human individuals. Only in-frame clones appear in the TCRdb table, and some are missing; sequencing was by immunoSEQ multiplex PCR. The sample holds about 670,000 clones, more than 70% seen once. Sample: memory CD4+ T cells sorted from blood. Subset denoted: CD45RA-negative fraction. These TCRs come from a woman under 40 in good health.

In its sample, this clone was seen a few times. The chain joins TRBV6-5 to TRBJ2-3; TRBD1 might be the D (5 bases). The CDR3 is made up of 13 amino acids. Trimming left V 7 bases short and J 1 base short, with 9 bases between. Germline assignment: CDR1 MNHEY and CDR2 SVGAGI. The CDR3 DNA is TGTGCCAGCACGGGCAGGGGCACAGATACGCAGTATTTT. Translated: CASTGRGTDTQYF.

This chain joins TRBV13 and TRBJ1-1; D remains ambiguous. The CDR3 is made up of 14 amino acids. Germline lookup yields CDR1 PRHDT and CDR2 FYEKMQ (reference sequence). V was pared by 0 bases and J by 4 bases, with 9 bases between. CDR3 bases: TGTGCCAGCAGCTTAGGGGGCGACGGCACTGAAGCTTTCTTT. The encoded protein is CASSLGGDGTEAFF. Combining the CDR3 with reference TRBV13 and TRBJ1-1 gives the whole variable domain AAGVIQSPRHLIKEKRETATLKCYPIPRHDTVYWYQQGPGQDPQFLISFYEKMQSDKGSIPDRFSAQQFSDYHSELNMSSLELGDSALYFCASSLGGDGTEAFFGQGTRLTVV.

In DNA form, the CDR3 reads TGTGCCAGCAGCCAATCTCGGGCAGCTCTGAACACTGAAGCTTTCTTT. Its protein product is CASSQSRAALNTEAFF. The chain employs TRBV7-8 and TRBJ1-1; D remains ambiguous. Germline CDR1 reads SGHVS; CDR2 reads FQNEAQ. This CDR3 spans 16 amino acids. The ends were cut back, 5 bases at V and 0 bases at J, with 16 bases in the middle.

The V call is TRBV27, the J call TRBJ2-1; tentatively, D is TRBD2 (6 bases). The V and J ends lost 4 bases and 0 bases respectively, with 28 bases between them. Germline-derived CDR1 and CDR2 are MNHEY and SMNVEV (reference sequence). The CDR3 has 21 amino acids. For the CDR3, the DNA is TGTGCCAGCAGTTCCTCCCCGGGAGTAGAGGACGTACCTAGCTCCTACAATGAGCAGTTCTTC. Translation: CASSSSPGVEDVPSSYNEQFF.

The genes are TRBV7-2 and TRBJ1-4; D unclear. CDR1 is SGHTA, CDR2 FQGNSA, per germline. The CDR3 runs to 16 residues. V was cut by 4 bases and J by 4 bases, with 16 bases left in between. In DNA, the CDR3 is TGTGCCAGCAGCTCAACACTGAGGGATTTTAATGAAAAACTGTTTTTT. Translation: CASSSTLRDFNEKLFF.

The rearrangement joins TRBV27 to TRBJ2-7; 7 bases match TRBD2. Germline CDR1 is MNHEY and CDR2 is SMNVEV (reference sequence). This CDR3 contains 14 residues. Germline trimming cut 5 bases from V and 4 bases from J; bases unmatched to any gene: 8. The CDR3 DNA reads as TGTGCCAGCAGTAACGAGCGGGATGGGTACGAGCAGTACTTC. As protein: CASSNERDGYEQYF.

This chain links TRBV27 with TRBJ2-6; possible D gene TRBD1, 6 bases. Per the germline V gene, CDR1 is MNHEY and CDR2 is SMNVEV (reference sequence). The CDR3 loop spans 17 amino acids. The ends were cut back, 4 bases at V and 3 bases at J, with 16 bases in the middle. The CDR3 sequence: CASSSTVGTFGANVLTF. CDR3 in DNA: TGTGCCAGCAGTTCGACTGTAGGGACATTTGGGGCCAACGTCCTGACTTTC. Drawing the rest from reference TRBV27 and TRBJ2-6, the complete variable domain is EAQVTQNPRYLITVTGKKLTVTCSQNMNHEYMSWYRQDPGLGLRQIYYSMNVEVTDKGDVPEGYKVSRKEKRNFPLILESPSPNQTSLYFCASSSTVGTFGANVLTFGAGSRLTVL.

The chain is built from TRBV4-1 and TRBJ2-1; D not certain. CDR3 size: 14 residues. Deletions cut 0 bases from V and 10 bases from J, with 13 bases between. Germline V gene sequence: CDR1 MGHRA, CDR2 YSYEKL. CDR3 bases: TGCGCCAGCAGCCAAGATGGCCCCCCGCGGGAGCAGTTCTTC. It yields the protein CASSQDGPPREQFF.

This chain uses TRBV27 with TRBJ2-7, with a possible D match to TRBD1 (6 bases). The length of the CDR3 is 16 residues. Trimming took off 1 base at V and 7 bases at J, with 20 bases between the two ends. Germline CDR1 MNHEY, CDR2 SMNVEV (reference sequence). The CDR3 DNA reads as TGTGCCAGCAGTTTATTAGGGTCTCAGGGGCGCGGGGAGCAGTACTTC. Translating it yields CASSLLGSQGRGEQYF.

The chain links TRBV9 to TRBJ2-5; D gene ambiguous. CDR3 size: 14 residues. Germline CDR1 reads SGDLS; CDR2 reads YYNGEE. V lost 0 bases and J 1 base, leaving 7 bases between the germline ends. The CDR3 DNA follows: TGTGCCAGCAGCGTAGATGTCGGCCAAGAGACCCAGTACTTC. Protein sequence: CASSVDVGQETQYF.

This chain links TRBV7-9 with TRBJ2-5, with 10 positions matching TRBD2. CDR3 size: 15 residues. Germline V gene lookup returns CDR1 SEHNR and CDR2 FQNEAQ (reference sequence). The V and J ends lost 4 bases and 2 bases, in that order; junction bases with no gene match: 4. CDR3: CASSSGLAAQETQYF. The CDR3 DNA reads TGTGCCAGCAGCTCTGGACTAGCGGCTCAAGAGACCCAGTACTTC.

In its sample, this clone was seen once. V gene TRBV6-6 combines with J gene TRBJ1-5; 8 bases line up with TRBD1. The CDR3 runs to 15 residues. Germline CDR1 is MNHNY and CDR2 is SVGAGI (reference sequence). J was trimmed by 3 bases and V by 6 bases; bases with no gene match: 7. This chain's CDR3 is CASRQTDRDNQPQHF. DNA for the CDR3: TGTGCCAGCAGACAAACGGACAGGGACAATCAGCCCCAGCATTTT.

The genes are TRBV19 and TRBJ1-5, with 8 positions matching TRBD1. The germline gives CDR1 LNHDA, CDR2 SQIVND (reference sequence). J was trimmed by 0 bases and V by 10 bases; bases with no gene match: 5. The CDR3 has 14 amino acids. The CDR3 loop is CATEDRASNQPQHF. The CDR3 DNA follows: TGTGCCACAGAGGACAGGGCTAGCAATCAGCCCCAGCATTTT.

This rearrangement joins TRBV28 to TRBJ1-3; the D gene is possibly TRBD1 (6 bases). The germline gives CDR1 MDHEN, CDR2 SYDVKM. CDR3 size: 14 residues. V was cut by 5 bases and J by 2 bases, with 10 bases left in between. The CDR3 here is CASSLSGAGNTIYF. CDR3 in DNA: TGTGCCAGCAGTCTCTCAGGGGCTGGAAACACCATATATTTT.

J is TRBJ1-3 and V is TRBV5-1; a possible D gene is TRBD1 (5 bases). The CDR3 has 14 residues. V lost 4 bases, J lost 4 bases, and 12 bases lay in between. The germline gives CDR1 SGHRS, CDR2 YFSETQ. CDR3 sequence reads: CASSDGTSGNTIYF. As DNA, the CDR3 is TGCGCCAGCAGCGACGGGACGTCCGGAAACACCATATATTTT.

The chain has TRBV6-5 and TRBJ2-3, with D hard to call. The V gene's germline CDR1 is MNHEY and CDR2 SVGAGI. This CDR3 has 14 amino acids. Trimming cost V 4 bases and J 0 bases, with 8 bases left between them. In DNA, the CDR3 is TGTGCCAGCAGTTCCACAGCGAGCACAGATACGCAGTATTTT. Translated: CASSSTASTDTQYF.

This clone was counted between two and nine times. This chain joins TRBV5-1 and TRBJ1-2; D is possibly TRBD1 (6 bases). CDR3 length equals 16 residues. V lost 0 bases and J lost 7, with 19 bases in between. Germline loops: CDR1 SGHRS, CDR2 YFSETQ. CDR3 amino acids: CASSLGTELLGSGYTF. The CDR3 region has the DNA TGCGCCAGCAGCTTGGGGACAGAACTTTTAGGATCTGGCTACACCTTC.

This clone was seen only once. This CDR3 reads CASSPLGRDYYEQYF. CDR3 in DNA: TGTGCCAGCTCTCCTCTCGGCAGGGATTACTACGAGCAGTACTTC. V is TRBV18 and J is TRBJ2-7; a possible D gene is TRBD1 (5 bases). The CDR3 sequence is 15 residues long. V lost 6 bases and J 3 bases, leaving 18 bases between the germline ends. Per the germline V gene, CDR1 is KGHSH and CDR2 is LQKENI.

The genes are TRBV12-5 and TRBJ2-7; maybe TRBD1 (5 bases). The CDR3 is 15 amino acids. The germline gives CDR1 LGHNT, CDR2 FRNRAP. V lost 6 bases and J lost 2, with 17 bases in between. The CDR3 bases are TGTGCTAGTGGACTTTCCACAGGAACTCCCTACGAGCAGTACTTC. Amino acids: CASGLSTGTPYEQYF. Drawing the rest from reference TRBV12-5 and TRBJ2-7, the complete variable domain is DARVTQTPRHKVTEMGQEVTMRCQPILGHNTVFWYRQTMMQGLELLAYFRNRAPLDDSGMPKDRFSAEMPDATLATLKIQPSEPRDSAVYFCASGLSTGTPYEQYFGPGTRLTVT.

This chain joins TRBV18 and TRBJ2-1, with TRBD2 as a possible D gene (6 bases). Between the trimmed V and J ends, which lost 4 bases and 2 bases, there was a span of 18 bases. Germline-derived CDR1 and CDR2 are KGHSH and LQKENI. CDR3 length equals 17 residues. The CDR3 is CASSRGDPPIAYNEQFF. DNA of the CDR3: TGTGCCAGCTCACGGGGGGACCCCCCGATAGCCTACAATGAGCAGTTCTTC.

The table lists this clone with many counts. This chain joins TRBV13 and TRBJ2-1; 11 bases line up with TRBD2. V shed 2 bases, J shed 9 bases, and the junction held 6 bases outside the gene matches. From germline, CDR1 is PRHDT and CDR2 FYEKMQ (reference sequence). This CDR3 is 15 amino acids long. CDR3 amino acids: CASSLPSSGGREQFF. The CDR3, as DNA: TGTGCCAGCAGCTTACCGTCTAGCGGGGGGCGTGAGCAGTTCTTC.

The J gene is TRBJ2-7, the V gene TRBV5-1; D could derive from TRBD1 or TRBD2 (5 bases each). Trimming removed 4 bases from V and 3 bases from J, with 20 bases in between. CDR1 is SGHRS and CDR2 is YFSETQ in the germline V gene. The CDR3 loop spans 16 amino acids. The DNA for the CDR3 is TGCGCCAGCAGCATCCAAGGGACGAGGGAACGCTACGAGCAGTACTTC. This gives the protein CASSIQGTRERYEQYF.

The chain links TRBV11-3 to TRBJ2-2; maybe TRBD2 (6 bases). Trimming pared 4 bases from V and 4 bases from J, leaving 10 bases between. Germline V gives CDR1 SGHNT, CDR2 YENEEA. The CDR3 totals 14 residues. For the CDR3, the DNA is TGTGCCAGCAGCTCTCGGGAGTTCACCGGGGAGCTGTTTTTT. It specifies CASSSREFTGELFF.

The chain joins TRBV9 to TRBJ2-7; the D gene is possibly TRBD2 (6 bases). Between the trimmed V and J ends, which lost 3 bases and 3 bases, there was a span of 13 bases. The CDR3 consists of 14 residues. Germline CDR1 reads SGDLS; CDR2 reads YYNGEE. CDR3: CASSATPGGYEQYF. The CDR3, as DNA: TGTGCCAGCAGCGCAACCCCCGGGGGCTACGAGCAGTACTTC. The full variable domain, its missing parts supplied by reference TRBV9 and TRBJ2-7, is DSGVTQTPKHLITATGQRVTLRCSPRSGDLSVYWYQQSLDQGLQFLIQYYNGEERAKGNILERFSAQQFPDLHSELNLSSLELGDSALYFCASSATPGGYEQYFGPGTRLTVT.

To note about this clone: Other DNA variants within this sample encode the same CDR3. The DNA of the CDR3 is TGCGCCAGCAGCTTAGGGGCGGGACCCTACGAGCAGTACTTC. Encoded protein: CASSLGAGPYEQYF. The gene calls are TRBV5-1 and TRBJ2-7; a weak D match, TRBD2 (6 bases). The V gene's germline CDR1 is SGHRS and CDR2 YFSETQ. V dropped 2 bases and J dropped 2 bases, with 11 bases sitting between them. This CDR3 is built from 14 residues. The entire variable domain, with the rest obtained from reference TRBV5-1 and TRBJ2-7, is as follows: KAGVTQTPRYLIKTRGQQVTLSCSPISGHRSVSWYQQTPGQGLQFLFEYFSETQRNKGNFPGRFSGRQFSNSRSEMNVSTLELGDSALYLCASSLGAGPYEQYFGPGTRLTVT.

V gene TRBV2 combines with J gene TRBJ1-1, with 7 positions matching TRBD1. This CDR3 has 12 residues. V was pared by 7 bases and J by 5 bases, with 4 bases of the junction left unmatched. The germline gives CDR1 SNHLY, CDR2 FYNNEI. The CDR3 DNA reads TGTGCCAGCACGGGACAGCAGACTGAAGCTTTCTTT. It specifies CASTGQQTEAFF. Combining the CDR3 with reference TRBV2 and TRBJ1-1 gives the whole variable domain EPEVTQTPSHQVTQMGQEVILRCVPISNHLYFYWYRQILGQKVEFLVSFYNNEISEKSEIFDDQFSVERPDGSNFTLKIRSTKLEDSAMYFCASTGQQTEAFFGQGTRLTVV.

This chain uses TRBV28 with TRBJ2-7, with TRBD2 matching 7 bases. Germline CDR1 and CDR2: MDHEN and SYDVKM. This CDR3 is built from 13 residues. The trim removed 6 bases at V and 7 bases at J, leaving 9 bases unmatched. CDR3 bases: TGTGCCAGCAGCTGGGGAGGGTGGAAGGAGCAGTACTTC. It codes for CASSWGGWKEQYF.

This chain connects TRBV6-5 to TRBJ1-4, with TRBD1 matching over 10 bases. J gave up 8 bases and V 5 bases, and 8 bases lay outside the gene matches. The CDR3 contains 15 residues. Germline V gene data show CDR1 as MNHEY and CDR2 as SVGAGI. This CDR3 reads CASSPDRGLGEKLFF. The DNA of the CDR3 is TGTGCCAGCAGTCCTGACAGGGGGCTAGGCGAAAAACTGTTTTTT.

This chain links TRBV7-9 with TRBJ1-2; 10 nucleotides match TRBD1. Germline V CDR1 and CDR2: SEHNR, FQNEAQ (reference sequence). The V gene end was trimmed by 5 bases and the J gene end by 7 bases; junction bases not matched to a gene: 16. The CDR3 is 17 amino acids. The DNA for the CDR3 is TGTGCCAGCAGCCCTTGGACCACGGACAGGGGGATAGGTGGCTACACCTTC. Its translation is CASSPWTTDRGIGGYTF.

The chain joins TRBV27 to TRBJ1-1; D not certain. The CDR3 extends over 14 amino acids. Looked up from germline, CDR1 is MNHEY and CDR2 is SMNVEV (reference sequence). The ends were cut back, 4 bases at V and 4 bases at J, with 13 bases in the middle. The CDR3 loop is CASSSPPLGTEAFF. Written as DNA, the CDR3 is TGTGCCAGCAGTTCTCCCCCCTTGGGCACTGAAGCTTTCTTT.

This chain links TRBV28 with TRBJ2-7; 10 nucleotides align to TRBD2. V trimming: 6 bases; J trimming: 3 bases; junction bases outside the gene matches: 5. Germline V gives CDR1 MDHEN, CDR2 SYDVKM. This CDR3 spans 14 amino acids. Here the CDR3 DNA reads TGTGCCAGCAGCAGGACTAGCGGATACTACGAGCAGTACTTC. Its translation is CASSRTSGYYEQYF.